A selection of T cell receptor beta chains follows, all from one sample in a study of T-cell reconstitution after alpha-beta-depleted transplantation in children. TCRdb independently ran MiXCR on the PCR reads; one entry per CDR3 protein. The table shows a few hundred thousand distinct CDR3 sequences, with 10% to 15% occurring only once. The source material was PBMCs, mostly from graft donor cells, sampled 360 days after TCRalphabeta/CD19-depleted stem cell transplant. The source is a male patient younger than 18 who had a stem cell transplant for acute myeloid leukemia, so the T cells may come from the graft donor. CDR3s include the opening cysteine and the closing phenylalanine or tryptophan. Where a row states a size, it is once, few, many or the class of an expanded clone; other rows omit it.

length	size	V	CDR3
16	many	TRBV18	CASSNIVPTSSYEQYF
13	many	TRBV28	CASSFTGDYEQYF
15	few	TRBV19	CASSPGQLTTGELFF
15	once	TRBV5-1	CASSLLGQASYEQYF
14	many	TRBV29-1	CSVEWRETRETQYF
11	many	TRBV24-1	CAIGTEETQYF
16	few	TRBV12-3/TRBV12-4	CASSFWVGPVGNEQFF
17	few	TRBV4-2	CASSQDAGREGSYEQYF
13	-	TRBV10-3	CAISRDRDTEAFF
15	many	TRBV28	CASSSDRGPYNEQFF
15	-	TRBV7-2	CASRRIVTGVDEQFF
15	few	TRBV5-1	CASSRTSGNSYEQYF
12	-	TRBV24-1	CATSELGQGQFF
12	once	TRBV7-2	CASSLGWNTIYF
13	few	TRBV28	CAIKRAGVYEQYF
18	few	TRBV12-3/TRBV12-4	CASSLADALIISYNEQFF
12	many	TRBV29-1	CSVERGRSEQFF
14	-	TRBV7-8	CASSLSRLNQPQHF
16	-	TRBV4-3	CASSVRPGLAIGELFF
15	many	TRBV29-1	CSVDLGDDGSYEQYF
20	few	TRBV4-3	CASSLGLTSGRAPAKNIQYF
13	few	TRBV20-1	CSAREGFRVRPFF
14	few	TRBV6-5	CASSLGPRMAEQYF
16	many	TRBV7-9	CASSHGQGLSTDTQYF
13	many	TRBV9	CASSPTQGSEQFF
16	-	TRBV3-1	CASSQIRTSRGNEQFF
17	few	TRBV20-1	CSASPDSSGSRADTQYF
14	many	TRBV29-1	CSVEDRRVNNEQFF
16	few	TRBV18	CASSPPIGGITGELFF